Following are 24 T cell receptor beta chains from one sample sequenced in a study of identical twins. TCRdb used MiXCR to reprocess the 5' RACE reads, holding one entry per CDR3 protein. This sample has about 890,000 distinct CDR3 sequences; 10% to 15% occur once, and the top ten carry roughly 1.5%. Separately, the same data were catalogued under a study of yellow fever vaccine responses in identical twins.

Sequencing used PBMCs. These receptors were collected from a woman aged 18-30 years in good health.

This clonotype was detected only a few times. The genes are TRBV7-3 and TRBJ2-1, with 9 bases identical to TRBD2. The CDR3 runs 16 residues. Germline V gives CDR1 SGHTA, CDR2 FQGTGA. The ends lost 5 bases at V and 12 bases at J; junction bases unmatched: 17. The CDR3 loop is CASSNQTSGGGFGQFF. DNA of the CDR3: TGTGCCAGCAGCAACCAGACTAGCGGAGGGGGTTTCGGGCAGTTCTTC.

The gene calls are TRBV27 and TRBJ2-6, with unresolved D. Trimming cost V 9 bases and J 2 bases, with 11 bases left between them. The length of the CDR3 is 14 residues. Germline assignment: CDR1 MNHEY and CDR2 SMNVEV (reference sequence). This CDR3 is CASTETPGANVLTF. Here the CDR3 DNA reads TGTGCCAGTACAGAAACCCCTGGGGCCAACGTCCTGACTTTC.

This clonotype was counted at least ten times. The chain couples TRBV6-5 to TRBJ1-1, with 7 bases aligning to TRBD1. The germline V gene encodes CDR1 MNHEY and CDR2 SVGAGI. The CDR3 spans 14 residues. V lost 2 bases and J lost 1; bases outside the gene matches: 1. DNA of the CDR3: TGTGCCAGCAGTTACAGGGGGCCGAACACTGAAGCTTTCTTT. Translated, it gives CASSYRGPNTEAFF.

The chain has TRBV7-2 and TRBJ2-3; D uncertain. This CDR3 is 15 amino acids long. Per germline, CDR1 SGHTA and CDR2 FQGNSA. V was clipped by 0 bases and J by 1 base, with 8 bases between them. The CDR3 nucleotides read TGTGCCAGCAGCTTAGCGAGACTCCGCACAGATACGCAGTATTTT. Translation: CASSLARLRTDTQYF.

This chain links TRBV24-1 with TRBJ2-2, with 7 positions matching TRBD1. V lost 6 bases, J lost 7 bases, and 4 bases stayed unmatched. The CDR3 contains 13 residues. In germline, CDR1 is KGHDR, CDR2 SFDVKD. The CDR3 DNA is TGTGCCACCAGTTTACAGGGGATCGGGGAGCTGTTTTTT. The encoded protein is CATSLQGIGELFF.

At least ten counts were recorded for this clonotype. This chain joins TRBV5-1 and TRBJ1-1, with D perhaps matching TRBD1 (6 bases). The CDR3 is 14 residues long. Trimming shortened V by 2 bases and J by 10 bases, and 18 bases separated the two germline ends. Germline V gives CDR1 SGHRS, CDR2 YFSETQ. CDR3 amino acids: CASSLQGGGMGAFF. For the CDR3, the DNA is TGCGCCAGCAGCTTACAGGGAGGAGGAATGGGAGCTTTCTTT.

This rearrangement joins TRBV27 to TRBJ1-5; D call uncertain. The germline V and J ends were trimmed by 3 bases and 5 bases, with 14 bases remaining between them. The CDR3 spans 15 residues. Germline assignment: CDR1 MNHEY and CDR2 SMNVEV (reference sequence). The CDR3, as DNA: TGTGCCAGCAGTTTGAAGGGCCCTCCATATCAGCCCCAGCATTTT. Its translation: CASSLKGPPYQPQHF.

The chain carries TRBV20-1 and TRBJ1-1, with D possibly matching TRBD1 (6 bases). The germline gives CDR1 DFQATT, CDR2 SNEGSKA (reference sequence). This CDR3 is 14 amino acids long. Trimming cost V 2 bases and J 5 bases, with 15 bases left between them. Here the CDR3 reads CSARFTGTGTEAFF. CDR3 coding DNA: TGCAGTGCTAGATTCACAGGGACCGGTACTGAAGCTTTCTTT.

This rearrangement joins TRBV9 to TRBJ2-2; D is possibly TRBD1 (5 bases). Germline assignment: CDR1 SGDLS and CDR2 YYNGEE. CDR3 length: 14 amino acids. V was trimmed by 0 bases and J by 3 bases, leaving 6 bases between them. The CDR3 DNA reads TGTGCCAGCAGCGTAGCACAGGACACCGGGGAGCTGTTTTTT. As protein: CASSVAQDTGELFF.

This clonotype was counted many times. The genes are TRBV6-5 and TRBJ1-6, with D possibly matching TRBD1 (6 bases). The V and J ends lost 4 bases and 1 base respectively, with 14 bases between them. The CDR3 runs 17 residues. CDR1 and CDR2 from the germline V gene are MNHEY and SVGAGI. The CDR3 region has the DNA TGTGCCAGCAGTTCCAGGACAGATTTTTCCTATAATTCACCCCTCCACTTT. Amino acid sequence: CASSSRTDFSYNSPLHF.

This clonotype has ten or more counts. The chain carries TRBV2 and TRBJ2-7; a weak D match, TRBD2 (6 bases). This CDR3 is built from 11 residues. CDR1 and CDR2 from the germline V gene are SNHLY and FYNNEI. V gave up 3 bases and J gave up 7 bases, with 7 bases separating them. As DNA, the CDR3 is TGTGCCAGCAGTGAGGAGGGTGAGCAGTACTTC. Translated, it gives CASSEEGEQYF.

This clonotype came up many times. CDR3 bases: TGTGCCAGCAGTCTCCTGACTAGCGGGAGTAACACAGATACGCAGTATTTT. Protein product: CASSLLTSGSNTDTQYF. The V call is TRBV28, the J call TRBJ2-3, with 12 bases matching TRBD2. The CDR3 is 17 residues long. V lost 5 bases, J lost 2 bases, and 8 bases stayed unmatched. Germline values: CDR1 MDHEN, CDR2 SYDVKM.

The CDR3 reads CAISDDRASNQPQHF. The CDR3, as DNA: TGTGCCATCAGTGACGACAGGGCGAGCAATCAGCCCCAGCATTTT. V is TRBV10-3 and J is TRBJ1-5; TRBD1 aligns across 7 bases. With 3 bases clipped from V and 1 base from J, the junction kept 3 bases outside the gene matches. The CDR3 has 15 amino acids. Germline CDR1 reads ENHRY; CDR2 reads SYGVKD.

This clonotype appeared many times. The gene calls are TRBV4-2 and TRBJ1-5; 8 nucleotides match TRBD1. Germline lookup yields CDR1 LGHNA and CDR2 YNFKEQ. The CDR3 has 18 residues. With 1 base clipped from V and 0 bases from J, the junction kept 8 bases outside the gene matches. The CDR3 DNA reads as TGTGCCAGCAGCCAAGGACAGGGGAACGGGGTTAGCAATCAGCCCCAGCATTTT. Amino acids: CASSQGQGNGVSNQPQHF.

This rearrangement joins TRBV7-2 to TRBJ2-5; D call uncertain. Germline CDR1 and CDR2: SGHTA and FQGNSA. This CDR3 region has 15 residues. V shed 2 bases and J shed 5 bases, with 15 bases lying between them. For the CDR3, the DNA is TGTGCCAGCAGCTTAATTTCTTTAACGGTTGAGACCCAGTACTTC. Translated, it gives CASSLISLTVETQYF.

The chain employs TRBV7-9 and TRBJ2-1; a weak D match, TRBD2 (6 bases). CDR3 size: 16 residues. The V gene's germline CDR1 is SEHNR and CDR2 FQNEAQ (reference sequence). The germline V and J ends were trimmed by 5 bases and 0 bases, with 14 bases remaining between them. Written as DNA, the CDR3 is TGTGCCAGCAGCCCCCGCCGGGGGAGCTCCTACAATGAGCAGTTCTTC. The encoded protein is CASSPRRGSSYNEQFF. Full variable domain (missing parts from reference TRBV7-9 and TRBJ2-1): DTGVSQNPRHKITKRGQNVTFRCDPISEHNRLYWYRQTLGQGPEFLTYFQNEAQLEKSRLLSDRFSAERPKGSFSTLEIQRTEQGDSAMYLCASSPRRGSSYNEQFFGPGTRLTVL.

The chain carries TRBV11-2 and TRBJ2-7, with 10 bases aligning to TRBD2. The CDR3 spans 15 residues. V was pared by 6 bases and J by 4 bases, with 9 bases of the junction left unmatched. Per germline, CDR1 SGHAT and CDR2 FQNNGV. The CDR3, as DNA: TGTGCCAGCAGTACCCCGAGGACTAGCGGTTACGAGCAGTACTTC. Encoded protein: CASSTPRTSGYEQYF.

This clonotype appeared a few times. V gene TRBV20-1 combines with J gene TRBJ2-3; D might be TRBD1 or TRBD2, each matching 7 bases. Trimming removed 6 bases at V and 0 bases at J, with 16 bases between. Germline CDR1 is DFQATT and CDR2 is SNEGSKA (reference sequence). This CDR3 is 15 amino acids long. CDR3 sequence (DNA): TGCAGTGCATCAGGGGGAGGGCCTAGCACAGATACGCAGTATTTT. Amino acid sequence: CSASGGGPSTDTQYF.

This clonotype was counted between two and nine times. DNA for the CDR3: TGTGCCAGCATTCTTTCCCTAAGCGGGGGGCACAGCACAGATACGCAGTATTTT. Protein sequence: CASILSLSGGHSTDTQYF. This chain connects TRBV12-3 or TRBV12-4 to TRBJ2-3, with 9 bases identical to TRBD2. Trimming removed 7 bases from V and 0 bases from J; junction bases left unmatched: 14. This CDR3 region has 18 residues.

The rearrangement uses TRBV20-1 and TRBJ2-3; D ambiguous. The length of the CDR3 is 12 residues. CDR1 and CDR2 (germline): DFQATT, SNEGSKA (reference sequence). Trimming took off 6 bases at V and 0 bases at J, with 7 bases between the two ends. The CDR3 reads CSAGQSTDTQYF. Here the CDR3 DNA reads TGCAGTGCCGGGCAGAGCACAGATACGCAGTATTTT.

This clonotype was counted a few times. The CDR3 loop reads CASRGQSIASYEQYF. CDR3 DNA sequence: TGTGCCAGCAGAGGACAGTCTATCGCCTCCTACGAGCAGTACTTC. J is TRBJ2-7 and V is TRBV28; the D gene is possibly TRBD1 (6 bases). Looked up from germline, CDR1 is MDHEN and CDR2 is SYDVKM. This CDR3 is built from 15 residues. V lost 6 bases to trimming and J lost 0 bases, with 15 bases between them.

The rearrangement uses TRBV20-1 and TRBJ2-6; D is possibly TRBD1 (6 bases). The CDR3 is made up of 17 amino acids. The V end was cut by 6 bases, the J end by 0 bases, with 18 bases between. From germline, CDR1 is DFQATT and CDR2 SNEGSKA (reference sequence). The CDR3 loop is CSAKDRSQLSGANVLTF. The CDR3 bases are TGCAGTGCGAAAGACAGGAGTCAACTCTCTGGGGCCAACGTCCTGACTTTC.

This CDR3 is CASSQKIASQETQYF. The CDR3 DNA is TGTGCCAGCAGCCAAAAAATCGCGTCCCAAGAGACCCAGTACTTC. The chain has TRBV5-4 and TRBJ2-5; D is undetermined. This CDR3 comprises 15 residues. Trimming removed 4 bases at V and 1 base at J, with 14 bases between. The germline V gene encodes CDR1 SGHNT and CDR2 YYREEE (reference sequence).

The sample holds many counts of this clonotype. The gene calls are TRBV29-1 and TRBJ2-2, with a possible D match to TRBD2 (5 bases). V lost 8 bases, J lost 0 bases, and 13 bases lay in between. CDR3 size: 14 residues. Germline V CDR1 and CDR2: SQVTM, ANQGSEA. The CDR3 loop is CSILVDSNTGELFF. CDR3 coding DNA: TGCAGCATACTAGTGGACTCGAACACCGGGGAGCTGTTTTTT.